This T cell receptor (beta chain) was found in a study of T cell responses to AZD1222 COVID-19 vaccine. Study-level points and caveats: Seropositive AZD1222 recipients at baseline numbered only six or seven. Within unmutated variant regions lay the reported targets of nearly half of spike-specific TCRs. Receipt of two AZD1222 doses was followed by a rise in Spike-specific TCR breadth and depth. Most donors were white British and more were female, and clonal diversity was possibly underestimated.

A note on this clone: The antigen is not known.

Clones were read by immunoSEQ multiplex PCR, and TCRdb kept only the in-frame ones, dropping some. Among about 150,000 clones listed, roughly nine tenths were seen once. The source of this sequence is an adult in good health. This sample comprised peripheral blood, obtained on day 0 of MenACWY control vaccination.

The DNA of the CDR3 is TGCGCCAGCAGCTTGGGTGACAGGAATTCACCCCTCCACTTT. Protein sequence: CASSLGDRNSPLHF. The V and J genes are TRBV5-1 and TRBJ1-6; D may be TRBD1 (6 bases). This CDR3 is 14 amino acids long. Germline CDR1 SGHRS, CDR2 YFSETQ. V was trimmed by 0 bases and J by 7 bases, leaving 8 bases between them.